This T cell receptor (beta chain) was retrieved from a study of blood T cells in healthy people across ages. With respect to this clonotype: Its specificity is unknown.

The CDR3 extends over 17 amino acids. Trimming cost V 1 base and J 5 bases; bases outside gene matches: 9. Germline V lookup: CDR1 MNHEY, CDR2 SMNVEV (reference sequence). Primers used in a second PCR of roughly 6 to 12 cycles were a sample-barcoded 5' primer and a J-beta primer mix. Via MiXCR, TCRdb re-called the 5' RACE reads, giving one row per CDR3 protein. The repertoire consists of around 500,000 distinct CDR3 sequences, with roughly a quarter occurring once and the leading ten covering approximately 3.5%. Findings and limits, study-wide: The recorded TCR beta diversity per million T cells decreased in a roughly linear manner with age.

The sample was also reused in another study, on T cells of mothers and their children.

This TCR was recovered from a boy between 2 and 10 years old in good health. Specimen: blood. The chain carries TRBV27 and TRBJ2-3; 10 bases line up with TRBD1. The CDR3 DNA is TGTGCCAGCAGTTTATGGGAGACAGGGGGCGGTTTAGATACGCAGTATTTT. Translated: CASSLWETGGGLDTQYF.